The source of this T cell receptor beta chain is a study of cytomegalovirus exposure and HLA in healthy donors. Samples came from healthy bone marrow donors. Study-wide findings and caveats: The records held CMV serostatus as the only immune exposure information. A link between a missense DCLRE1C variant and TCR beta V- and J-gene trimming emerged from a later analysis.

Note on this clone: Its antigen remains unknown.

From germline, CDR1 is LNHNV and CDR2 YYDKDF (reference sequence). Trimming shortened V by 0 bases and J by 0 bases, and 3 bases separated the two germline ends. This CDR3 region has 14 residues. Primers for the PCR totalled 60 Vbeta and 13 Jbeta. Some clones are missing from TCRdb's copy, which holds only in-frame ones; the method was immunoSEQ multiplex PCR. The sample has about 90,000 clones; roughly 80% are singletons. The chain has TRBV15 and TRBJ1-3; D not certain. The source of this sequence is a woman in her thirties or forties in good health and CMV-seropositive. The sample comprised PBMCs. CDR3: CATSRDISGNTIYF. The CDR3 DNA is TGTGCCACCAGCAGAGATATCTCTGGAAACACCATATATTTT.